A single sample gave rise to the 14 T cell receptor beta chains below, sequenced in a study of T cells in narcolepsy (dated by TCRdb to the late 2010s). Receptors were amplified or captured by the immunoSEQ multiplex PCR assay. The immuneACCESS repertoire file appears here via TCRdb, limited to in-frame rearrangements. These files lack a portion of the clones; in checked studies, under half of the deficit traces to unresolved V genes, and the cause of the others is not known. Here the sample has about 19,000 clones; roughly 87% occur a single time. The top ten constitute around 1.6% of the sample. Sequenced material: memory (CD45RA-) CD4+ T cells from blood. In light of the paper, this sample's cell subset or site label describes: memory T cells sorted ex vivo from peripheral blood. The receptors were gathered from a human donor in good health.

This clone has more than one count but fewer than ten. This chain joins TRBV7-2 and TRBJ2-7, with TRBD2 as a possible D gene (6 bases). Trimming stripped 5 bases from V and 0 bases from J, with 11 bases between. Looked up from germline, CDR1 is SGHTA and CDR2 is FQGNSA. The CDR3 is 14 residues long. CDR3: CASSGRDSSYEQYF. The CDR3 DNA reads TGTGCCAGCAGCGGCCGGGACTCCTCCTACGAGCAGTACTTC.

V and J are TRBV9 and TRBJ2-1, with 8 nucleotides matching TRBD2. Germline assignment: CDR1 SGDLS and CDR2 YYNGEE. This CDR3 spans 17 amino acids. With 0 bases clipped from V and 6 bases from J, the junction kept 11 bases outside the gene matches. The CDR3: CASSVDAPAGVRNEQFF. Written as DNA, the CDR3 is TGTGCCAGCAGCGTAGATGCCCCAGCGGGAGTGCGCAATGAGCAGTTCTTC.

The rearrangement links TRBV5-8 to TRBJ1-1, with a possible D match to TRBD1 (6 bases). The length of the CDR3 is 14 residues. V gave up 6 bases and J gave up 1 base, with 13 bases separating them. Germline V lookup: CDR1 SGHTS, CDR2 YDEGEE. This chain's CDR3 is CASNLGGENTEAFF. The CDR3 DNA reads TGTGCCAGCAACCTCGGGGGCGAGAACACTGAAGCTTTCTTT. The full variable domain, in which reference TRBV5-8 and TRBJ1-1 provide the parts outside the CDR3, is EAGVTQSPTHLIKTRGQQATLRCSPISGHTSVYWYQQALGLGLQFLLWYDEGEERNRGNFPPRFSGRQFPNYSSELNVNALELEDSALYLCASNLGGENTEAFFGQGTRLTVV.

This clone was detected only a few times. The rearrangement joins TRBV10-1 to TRBJ2-7; 9 nucleotides align to TRBD1. This CDR3 contains 12 residues. J lost 2 bases, V lost 11 bases, and 4 bases had no gene match. Germline V CDR1 and CDR2: WNHNN, SYGVQD (reference sequence). The CDR3 DNA follows: TGCGCCGTCCGGGACAGGGCCTACGAGCAGTACTTC. It specifies CAVRDRAYEQYF.

The chain is built from TRBV4-1 and TRBJ2-7, with D unresolved. CDR1 MGHRA and CDR2 YSYEKL come from the germline V gene. The CDR3 is 15 amino acids. V lost 0 bases, J lost 4 bases, and 13 bases lay in between. The CDR3 sequence is CASSQELNRIYEQYF. As DNA, the CDR3 is TGCGCCAGCAGCCAAGAGTTAAACCGGATATACGAGCAGTACTTC.

This chain uses TRBV6-1 with TRBJ2-5; TRBD2 matches at 8 bases. Trimming removed 6 bases from V and 0 bases from J; junction bases left unmatched: 6. The CDR3 runs 15 residues. CDR1 is MNHNS and CDR2 is SASEGT in the germline V gene. DNA of the CDR3: TGTGCCAGCAGCTCGGTAGCGGGGTACCAAGAGACCCAGTACTTC. It is translated as CASSSVAGYQETQYF.

This clone was counted a single time. The genes are TRBV6-6 and TRBJ2-7, with D perhaps matching TRBD1 (7 bases). CDR1 is MNHNY and CDR2 is SVGAGI in the germline V gene (reference sequence). V lost 10 bases, J lost 2 bases, and 9 bases lay in between. The CDR3 sequence is 11 residues long. CDR3 sequence reads: CATRGAYEQYF. CDR3 coding DNA: TGTGCCACCAGGGGGGCCTACGAGCAGTACTTC.

The chain has TRBV11-2 and TRBJ2-5, with a possible D match to TRBD2 (5 bases). This CDR3 has 14 residues. From germline, CDR1 is SGHAT and CDR2 FQNNGV. Trimming stripped 1 base from V and 9 bases from J, with 15 bases between. CDR3 region: CASSLAFPTGAQYF. CDR3 coding DNA: TGTGCCAGCAGCTTAGCATTCCCTACCGGGGCCCAGTACTTC. The full variable domain, in which reference TRBV11-2 and TRBJ2-5 provide the parts outside the CDR3, is EAGVAQSPRYKIIEKRQSVAFWCNPISGHATLYWYQQILGQGPKLLIQFQNNGVVDDSQLPKDRFSAERLKGVDSTLKIQPAKLEDSAVYLCASSLAFPTGAQYFGPGTRLLVL.

In DNA form, the CDR3 reads TGTGCCAGCAGCTTAGATTTAGGGGGCGTAAGGGGCTACGAGCAGTACTTC. Encoded protein: CASSLDLGGVRGYEQYF. The chain has TRBV11-3 and TRBJ2-7; 7 nucleotides align to TRBD1. The junction had 11 bases not matched to a gene; V was cut back by 0 bases and J by 3 bases. The CDR3 loop spans 17 amino acids. The germline CDR1 and CDR2 sequences are SGHNT and YENEEA.

This rearrangement joins TRBV15 to TRBJ1-5; tentative D call: TRBD1 (6 bases). This CDR3 contains 15 residues. The germline V gene has CDR1 LNHNV and CDR2 YYDKDF (reference sequence). The V and J ends lost 0 bases and 2 bases respectively, with 8 bases between them. CDR3 DNA sequence: TGTGCCACCAGCAGAGAGGGGGCCCGCAATCAGCCCCAGCATTTT. This codes for CATSREGARNQPQHF.

Written as DNA, the CDR3 is TGCGCCAGCAGCCAAGTGGGCAGTCTTGGAAACACCATATATTTT. It is translated as CASSQVGSLGNTIYF. The gene calls are TRBV4-3 and TRBJ1-3; D gene unclear. With 1 base removed from V and 3 bases from J, the gap between germline ends came to 10 bases. The CDR3 runs to 15 residues. The germline gives CDR1 LGHNA, CDR2 YSLEER.

This chain uses TRBV6-5 with TRBJ2-2; no clear D gene. The CDR3 is 15 amino acids. Germline assignment: CDR1 MNHEY and CDR2 SVGAGI. Trimming shortened V by 2 bases and J by 0 bases, and 7 bases separated the two germline ends. CDR3 sequence reads: CASSYGPTNTGELFF. The DNA for the CDR3 is TGTGCCAGCAGTTACGGCCCTACGAACACCGGGGAGCTGTTTTTT.

This chain connects TRBV29-1 to TRBJ2-3; no clear D. The CDR3 totals 13 residues. Germline V CDR1 and CDR2: SQVTM, ANQGSEA. The germline V and J ends were trimmed by 2 bases and 7 bases, with 13 bases remaining between them. CDR3 nucleotide sequence: TGCAGCGTTGAACCGTCGACACATTATACGCAGTATTTT. Protein product: CSVEPSTHYTQYF.

In its sample, this clone was seen once. The chain joins TRBV7-4 to TRBJ1-3; no clear D gene. There are 15 residues in the CDR3. Germline lookup yields CDR1 SGHVT and CDR2 SQSDAQ. V was shortened by 2 bases and J by 3 bases, with 11 bases between the two germline ends. The CDR3 protein is CASSLSSGCGNTIYF. The CDR3 nucleotides read TGTGCCAGCAGCTTATCTTCAGGTTGTGGAAACACCATATATTTT.